The 23 T cell receptor beta chains below all came from one sample that was sequenced in a study of blood T cell repertoires in COVID-19. Profiling relied on immunoSEQ multiplex PCR, and the TCRdb table lists in-frame clones only, not all of them. Of approximately 250,000 clones in the sample, roughly 85% are singletons; the top ten hold about 8.2%. The sequenced sample was PBMCs or T cells enriched from blood (not recorded which). The receptors derive from a woman aged 50 to 60 with acute COVID-19.

The chain recombines TRBV6-5 with TRBJ1-2; TRBD1 is a possible D gene (6 bases). V was trimmed by 0 bases and J by 7 bases, leaving 12 bases between them. The CDR3 length is 14 residues. The germline V gene has CDR1 MNHEY and CDR2 SVGAGI. This CDR3 is CASSYSRGEGGYTF. CDR3 DNA sequence: TGTGCCAGCAGTTACTCTAGGGGGGAGGGTGGCTACACCTTC.

The chain has TRBV5-1 and TRBJ2-7; 9 bases agree with TRBD2. Trimming cost V 2 bases and J 5 bases; bases outside gene matches: 5. Germline CDR1 is SGHRS and CDR2 is YFSETQ. The CDR3 consists of 14 residues. The CDR3 coding sequence is TGCGCCAGCAGCTTCCTAGCGGGGTCCAACGAGCAGTACTTC. Its protein is CASSFLAGSNEQYF.

The chain has TRBV29-1 and TRBJ1-2; TRBD1 is a possible D gene (5 bases). Trimming stripped 6 bases from V and 6 bases from J, with 14 bases between. Germline V lookup: CDR1 SQVTM, CDR2 ANQGSEA. This CDR3 has 12 amino acids. The CDR3 reads CSVFGGGDGYTF. The CDR3 nucleotides read TGCAGCGTATTCGGGGGTGGAGATGGCTACACCTTC.

This chain links TRBV4-3 with TRBJ2-1; 7 nucleotides match TRBD2. Germline V gene sequence: CDR1 LGHNA, CDR2 YSLEER. Trimming removed 0 bases from V and 2 bases from J; junction bases left unmatched: 4. This CDR3 has 16 residues. CDR3 loop: CASSQDPGGTYNEQFF. CDR3 nucleotide sequence: TGCGCCAGCAGCCAAGATCCGGGGGGAACCTACAATGAGCAGTTCTTC.

This clone was seen a handful of times. V is TRBV6-1 and J is TRBJ1-5; the D gene is possibly TRBD1 (5 bases). Germline lookup yields CDR1 MNHNS and CDR2 SASEGT. The V end was cut by 2 bases, the J end by 1 base, with 9 bases between. This CDR3 region has 15 residues. CDR3 nucleotides: TGTGCCAGCAGTGAAATTGGACAAAGCAATCAGCCCCAGCATTTT. This gives the protein CASSEIGQSNQPQHF.

The J gene is TRBJ2-1, the V gene TRBV9, with 12 bases lining up with TRBD2. The CDR3 loop spans 19 amino acids. The V and J ends lost 0 bases and 0 bases, in that order; junction bases with no gene match: 7. Germline CDR1 is SGDLS and CDR2 is YYNGEE. CDR3 protein: CASSVGLAGGSSSYNEQFF. In DNA form, the CDR3 reads TGTGCCAGCAGCGTAGGGCTAGCGGGGGGGTCAAGCTCCTACAATGAGCAGTTCTTC.

The chain employs TRBV13 and TRBJ2-3; weak D call: TRBD2 (6 bases). V dropped 5 bases and J dropped 0 bases, with 9 bases sitting between them. From germline, CDR1 is PRHDT and CDR2 FYEKMQ (reference sequence). CDR3 length: 14 amino acids. The CDR3 DNA follows: TGTGCCAGCAGCACGCGGGGTAGCACAGATACGCAGTATTTT. It encodes CASSTRGSTDTQYF.

This chain joins TRBV29-1 and TRBJ1-2; TRBD1 aligns across 10 bases. Germline V gene lookup returns CDR1 SQVTM and CDR2 ANQGSEA. Trimming took 7 bases from V and 7 from J; bases not matched to a gene: 3. The CDR3 extends over 11 amino acids. The CDR3, as DNA: TGCAGCGATGGACAGGGGGTTGGCTACACCTTC. Encoded protein: CSDGQGVGYTF.

The chain is built from TRBV19 and TRBJ1-5; 8 nucleotides match TRBD1. This CDR3 spans 16 amino acids. The V segment lost 4 bases and the J segment 1 base; nucleotides outside the gene matches: 6. Germline loops: CDR1 LNHDA, CDR2 SQIVND (reference sequence). CDR3 region: CASSTQGTGSNQPQHF. The CDR3 nucleotides are TGTGCCAGTAGTACTCAAGGGACAGGCAGCAATCAGCCCCAGCATTTT.

This clone was observed once. This chain joins TRBV7-2 and TRBJ1-4, with D possibly matching TRBD1 (5 bases). The CDR3 is made up of 17 amino acids. V lost 4 bases and J lost 2, with 17 bases in between. Germline V lookup: CDR1 SGHTA, CDR2 FQGNSA. CDR3 in DNA: TGTGCCAGCAGCTCCCACGGACCAGGGTCGACTAATGAAAAACTGTTTTTT. It yields the protein CASSSHGPGSTNEKLFF.

The V gene is TRBV5-8, the J gene TRBJ2-2; D unresolved. Germline V lookup: CDR1 SGHTS, CDR2 YDEGEE. CDR3 length: 15 amino acids. V was clipped by 0 bases and J by 1 base, with 7 bases between them. The CDR3 is CASSLVQLNTGELFF. CDR3 nucleotides: TGTGCCAGCAGCTTGGTACAGCTGAACACCGGGGAGCTGTTTTTT.

The sample holds a few counts of this clone. The V gene is TRBV30, the J gene TRBJ1-1; the match to TRBD1 covers 7 bases. Germline CDR1 and CDR2: GTSNPN and SVGIG (reference sequence). The CDR3 contains 14 residues. After removal of 2 bases from V and 3 bases from J, the junction contained 6 bases not matched to a gene. CDR3 region: CAWSLDGTDTEAFF. CDR3 DNA: TGTGCCTGGAGTCTCGACGGGACAGACACTGAAGCTTTCTTT.

The chain is built from TRBV12-3 or TRBV12-4 and TRBJ1-1; 8 bases match TRBD1. V shed 10 bases, J shed 5 bases, and the junction held 9 bases outside the gene matches. The CDR3 runs 13 residues. The CDR3: CATRDRGWTEAFF. In DNA, the CDR3 is TGTGCCACACGTGACAGGGGCTGGACTGAAGCTTTCTTT.

The chain links TRBV7-2 to TRBJ2-5, with 16 bases lining up with TRBD2. V was clipped by 5 bases and J by 5 bases; unmatched bases: 8. CDR1 is SGHTA, CDR2 FQGNSA, per germline. The CDR3 is 17 amino acids. This CDR3 is CASSLGTSGGGRETQYF. The DNA for the CDR3 is TGTGCCAGCAGCCTCGGGACTAGCGGGGGGGGCCGGGAGACCCAGTACTTC.

V and J are TRBV27 and TRBJ1-2, with a possible D match to TRBD1 (6 bases). Germline CDR1 MNHEY, CDR2 SMNVEV (reference sequence). Deletions cut 1 base from V and 2 bases from J, with 17 bases between. This CDR3 has 17 amino acids. CDR3 residues: CASSLLTLGRGNYGYTF. DNA of the CDR3: TGTGCCAGCAGTTTATTGACTCTAGGCAGGGGCAACTATGGCTACACCTTC.

This clone has a single count. This rearrangement joins TRBV7-6 to TRBJ2-3; D ambiguous. CDR3 size: 15 residues. The V gene lost 5 bases and the J gene lost 0 bases, with 12 bases spanning the gap. Germline lookup yields CDR1 SGHVS and CDR2 FNYEAQ. CDR3 sequence reads: CASSPLFESTDTQYF. In DNA form, the CDR3 reads TGTGCCAGCAGCCCCCTGTTTGAGAGCACAGATACGCAGTATTTT.

On this clone itself: The same CDR3 can be traced to other DNA sequences in this sample. This rearrangement joins TRBV18 to TRBJ1-3; 8 bases align to TRBD1. CDR3 length: 16 amino acids. The trim removed 2 bases at V and 0 bases at J, leaving 3 bases unmatched. The germline V gene encodes CDR1 KGHSH and CDR2 LQKENI. The DNA for the CDR3 is TGTGCCAGCTCACCAGGACAGGGCAACTCTGGAAACACCATATATTTT. It yields the protein CASSPGQGNSGNTIYF.

J is TRBJ1-5 and V is TRBV6-2 or TRBV6-3; D gene uncertain. Between the trimmed V and J ends, which lost 6 bases and 5 bases, there was a span of 17 bases. CDR3 length equals 15 residues. The germline CDR1 and CDR2 sequences are MNHEY and SVGEGT. The CDR3: CASSPKTGEYQPQHF. Here the CDR3 DNA reads TGTGCCAGCAGCCCCAAGACGGGTGAATATCAGCCCCAGCATTTT.

This sequence joins TRBV20-1 and TRBJ2-5; no clear D. The CDR3 is 11 residues long. Germline CDR1 DFQATT, CDR2 SNEGSKA (reference sequence). The V end was cut by 5 bases, the J end by 4 bases, with 8 bases between. CDR3 sequence (DNA): TGCAGTGCTTCACCCGGAGAGACCCAGTACTTC. Its translation: CSASPGETQYF.

J is TRBJ1-2 and V is TRBV5-6, with D maybe TRBD1 (5 bases). Germline V lookup: CDR1 SGHDT, CDR2 YYEEEE. CDR3 length equals 12 residues. The germline V and J ends were trimmed by 1 base and 8 bases, with 9 bases remaining between them. This CDR3 is CASSLWGVGYTF. The CDR3 bases are TGTGCCAGCAGCTTGTGGGGGGTCGGCTACACCTTC. Looking up the rest from reference TRBV5-6 and TRBJ1-2 gives the full variable domain: DAGVTQSPTHLIKTRGQQVTLRCSPKSGHDTVSWYQQALGQGPQFIFQYYEEEERQRGNFPDRFSGHQFPNYSSELNVNALLLGDSALYLCASSLWGVGYTFGSGTRLTVV.

Comments on this clone: This sample includes further DNA sequences coding for the same CDR3. This chain joins TRBV7-8 and TRBJ1-3, with D unclear. The CDR3 runs to 15 residues. Germline V gene lookup returns CDR1 SGHVS and CDR2 FQNEAQ. V gave up 0 bases and J gave up 0 bases, with 6 bases separating them. The CDR3 DNA reads TGTGCCAGCAGCTTAGCAACAGACTCTGGAAACACCATATATTTT. Residues: CASSLATDSGNTIYF.

In its sample, this clone was seen a few times. V usage is TRBV6-5 and J usage is TRBJ1-2; perhaps TRBD1 as D (5 bases). V gave up 10 bases and J gave up 7 bases, with 10 bases separating them. Germline V gene lookup returns CDR1 MNHEY and CDR2 SVGAGI. The CDR3 is made up of 10 amino acids. In DNA, the CDR3 is TGTGCCACCAGAAGGGGTGGCTACACCTTC. Translated: CATRRGGYTF.

The chain combines TRBV10-3 with TRBJ1-5; D is possibly TRBD1 (6 bases). CDR1 is ENHRY and CDR2 is SYGVKD in the germline V gene. The CDR3 is made up of 13 amino acids. The V end was cut by 6 bases, the J end by 3 bases, with 9 bases between. CDR3 DNA: TGTGCCATCAGGGACAGCAACAATCAGCCCCAGCATTTT. Encoded protein: CAIRDSNNQPQHF.